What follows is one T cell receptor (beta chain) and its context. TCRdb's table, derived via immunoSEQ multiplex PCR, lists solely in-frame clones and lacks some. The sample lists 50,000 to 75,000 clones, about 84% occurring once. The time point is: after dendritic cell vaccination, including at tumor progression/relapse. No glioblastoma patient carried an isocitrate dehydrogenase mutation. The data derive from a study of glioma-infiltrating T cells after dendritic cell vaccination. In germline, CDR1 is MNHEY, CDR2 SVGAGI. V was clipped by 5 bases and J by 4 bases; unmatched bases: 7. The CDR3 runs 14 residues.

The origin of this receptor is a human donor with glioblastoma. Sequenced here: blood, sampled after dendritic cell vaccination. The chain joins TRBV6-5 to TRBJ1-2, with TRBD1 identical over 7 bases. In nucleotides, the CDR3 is TGTGCCAGCAGTAAACAAGGGACAGCCTATGGCTACACCTTC. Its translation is CASSKQGTAYGYTF.